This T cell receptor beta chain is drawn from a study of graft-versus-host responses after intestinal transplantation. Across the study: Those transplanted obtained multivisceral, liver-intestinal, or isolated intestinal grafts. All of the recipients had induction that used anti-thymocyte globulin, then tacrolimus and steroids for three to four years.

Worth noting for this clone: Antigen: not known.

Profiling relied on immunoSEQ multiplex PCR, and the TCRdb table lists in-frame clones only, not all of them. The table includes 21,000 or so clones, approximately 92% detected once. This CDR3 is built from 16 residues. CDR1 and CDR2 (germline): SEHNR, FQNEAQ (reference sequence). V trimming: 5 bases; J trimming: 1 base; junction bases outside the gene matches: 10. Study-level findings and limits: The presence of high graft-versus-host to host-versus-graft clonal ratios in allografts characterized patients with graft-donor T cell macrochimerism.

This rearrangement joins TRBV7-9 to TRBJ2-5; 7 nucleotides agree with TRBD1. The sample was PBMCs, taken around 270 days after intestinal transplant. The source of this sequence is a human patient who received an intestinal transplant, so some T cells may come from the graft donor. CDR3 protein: CASSPTTGIGQETQYF. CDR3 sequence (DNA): TGTGCCAGCAGCCCAACGACAGGGATTGGCCAAGAGACCCAGTACTTC.